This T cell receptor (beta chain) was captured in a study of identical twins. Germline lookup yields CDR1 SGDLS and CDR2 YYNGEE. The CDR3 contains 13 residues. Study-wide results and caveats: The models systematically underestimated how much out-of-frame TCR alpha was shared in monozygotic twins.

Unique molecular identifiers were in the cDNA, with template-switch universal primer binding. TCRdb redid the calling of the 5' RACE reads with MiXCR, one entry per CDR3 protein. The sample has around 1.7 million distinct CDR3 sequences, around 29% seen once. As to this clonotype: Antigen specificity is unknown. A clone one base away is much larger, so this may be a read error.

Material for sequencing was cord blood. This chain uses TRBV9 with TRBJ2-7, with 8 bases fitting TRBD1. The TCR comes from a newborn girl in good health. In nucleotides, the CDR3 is TGTACCAGCAGCGTAGGACAGGGCTACGAGCAGTACTTC. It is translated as CTSSVGQGYEQYF. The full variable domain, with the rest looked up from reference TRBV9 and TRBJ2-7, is DSGVTQTPKHLITATGQRVTLRCSPRSGDLSVYWYQQSLDQGLQFLIQYYNGEERAKGNILERFSAQQFPDLHSELNLSSLELGDSALYFCTSSVGQGYEQYFGPGTRLTVT.